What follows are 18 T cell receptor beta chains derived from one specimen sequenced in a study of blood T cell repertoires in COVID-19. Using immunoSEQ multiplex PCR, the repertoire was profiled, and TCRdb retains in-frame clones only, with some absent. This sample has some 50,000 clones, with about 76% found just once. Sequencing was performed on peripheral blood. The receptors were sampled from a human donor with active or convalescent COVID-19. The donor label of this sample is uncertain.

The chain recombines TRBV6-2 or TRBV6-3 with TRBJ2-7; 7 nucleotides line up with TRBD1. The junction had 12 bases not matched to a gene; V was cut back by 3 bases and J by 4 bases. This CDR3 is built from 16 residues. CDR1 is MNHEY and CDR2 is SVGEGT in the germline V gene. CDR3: CASSYLGQPFSYEQYF. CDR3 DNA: TGTGCCAGCAGTTATCTGGGACAGCCCTTTAGTTACGAGCAGTACTTC.

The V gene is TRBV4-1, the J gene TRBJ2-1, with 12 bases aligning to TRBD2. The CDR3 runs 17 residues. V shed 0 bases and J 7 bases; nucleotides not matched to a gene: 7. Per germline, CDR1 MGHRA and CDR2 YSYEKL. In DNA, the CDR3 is TGCGCCAGCAGCCAAGATCGGACTAGCGGGACGCATAATGAGCAGTTCTTC. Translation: CASSQDRTSGTHNEQFF.

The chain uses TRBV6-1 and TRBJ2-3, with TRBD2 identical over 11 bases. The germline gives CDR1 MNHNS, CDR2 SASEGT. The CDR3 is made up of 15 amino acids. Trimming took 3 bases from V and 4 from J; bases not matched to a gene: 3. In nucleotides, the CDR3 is TGTGCCAGCAGTGACGTAGCGGGAGGGCCAGATACGCAGTATTTT. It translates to CASSDVAGGPDTQYF.

CDR3 nucleotide sequence: TGTGCCAGCAGTTCTGGGTTGGGAGCGGAGTGGGCAGATACGCAGTATTTT. This codes for CASSSGLGAEWADTQYF. This chain connects TRBV6-2 or TRBV6-3 to TRBJ2-3; tentatively, D is TRBD2 (5 bases). The CDR3 extends over 17 amino acids. Trimming took 4 bases from V and 4 from J, leaving 21 bases between them. Germline loops: CDR1 MNHEY, CDR2 SVGEGT.

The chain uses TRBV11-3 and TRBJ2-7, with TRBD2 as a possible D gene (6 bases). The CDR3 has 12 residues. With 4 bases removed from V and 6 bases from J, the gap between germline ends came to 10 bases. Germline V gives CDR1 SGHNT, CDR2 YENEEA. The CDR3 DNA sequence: TGTGCCAGCAGCTCGGGACTTCGCGAGCAGTACTTC. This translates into CASSSGLREQYF. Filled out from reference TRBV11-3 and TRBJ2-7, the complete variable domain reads EAGVVQSPRYKIIEKKQPVAFWCNPISGHNTLYWYLQNLGQGPELLIRYENEEAVDDSQLPKDRFSAERLKGVDSTLKIQPAELGDSAVYLCASSSGLREQYFGPGTRLTVT.

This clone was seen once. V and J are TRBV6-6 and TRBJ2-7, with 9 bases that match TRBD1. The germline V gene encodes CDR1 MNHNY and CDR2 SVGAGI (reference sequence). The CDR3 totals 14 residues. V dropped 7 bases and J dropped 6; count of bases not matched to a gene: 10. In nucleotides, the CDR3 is TGTGCCAGCACCGACCGGGACAGGGTCGCCGAGCAGTACTTC. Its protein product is CASTDRDRVAEQYF.

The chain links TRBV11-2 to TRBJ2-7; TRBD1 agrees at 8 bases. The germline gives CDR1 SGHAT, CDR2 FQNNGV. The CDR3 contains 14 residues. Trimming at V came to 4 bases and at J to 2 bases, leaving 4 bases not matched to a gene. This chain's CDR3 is CASSWTGLAYEQYF. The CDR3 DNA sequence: TGTGCCAGCAGCTGGACAGGGTTGGCCTACGAGCAGTACTTC.

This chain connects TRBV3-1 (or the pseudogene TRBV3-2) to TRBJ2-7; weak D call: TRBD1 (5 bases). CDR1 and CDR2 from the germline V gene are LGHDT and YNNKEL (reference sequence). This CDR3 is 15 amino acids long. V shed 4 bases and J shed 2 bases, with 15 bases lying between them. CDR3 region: CASSLRKQGPYEQYF. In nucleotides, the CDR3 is TGTGCCAGCAGCCTTAGGAAGCAGGGTCCCTACGAGCAGTACTTC.

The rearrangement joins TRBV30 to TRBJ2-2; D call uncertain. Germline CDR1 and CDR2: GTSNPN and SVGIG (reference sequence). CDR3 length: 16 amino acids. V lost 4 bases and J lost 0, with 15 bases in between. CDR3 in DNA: TGTGCCTGGACCCCCCTCGGGTCGGCGAACACCGGGGAGCTGTTTTTT. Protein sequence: CAWTPLGSANTGELFF.

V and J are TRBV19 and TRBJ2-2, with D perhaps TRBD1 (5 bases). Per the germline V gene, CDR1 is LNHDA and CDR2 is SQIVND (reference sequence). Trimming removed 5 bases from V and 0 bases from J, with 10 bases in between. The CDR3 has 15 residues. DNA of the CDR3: TGTGCCAGTAGTCCGTCGACAGCGAACACCGGGGAGCTGTTTTTT. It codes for CASSPSTANTGELFF.

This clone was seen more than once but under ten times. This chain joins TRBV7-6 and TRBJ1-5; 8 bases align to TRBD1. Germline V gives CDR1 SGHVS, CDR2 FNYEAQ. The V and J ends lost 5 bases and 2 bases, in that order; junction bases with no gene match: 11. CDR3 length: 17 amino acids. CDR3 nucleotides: TGTGCCAGCAGCGAAAAGGACAGGGATGTTCGCAATCAGCCCCAGCATTTT. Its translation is CASSEKDRDVRNQPQHF.

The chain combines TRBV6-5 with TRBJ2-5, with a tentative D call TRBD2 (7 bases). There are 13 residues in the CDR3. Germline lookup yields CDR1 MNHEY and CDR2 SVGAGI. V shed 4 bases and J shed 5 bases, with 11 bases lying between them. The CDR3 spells CASSSGGAETQYF. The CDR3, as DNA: TGTGCCAGCAGTTCGGGGGGCGCTGAGACCCAGTACTTC.

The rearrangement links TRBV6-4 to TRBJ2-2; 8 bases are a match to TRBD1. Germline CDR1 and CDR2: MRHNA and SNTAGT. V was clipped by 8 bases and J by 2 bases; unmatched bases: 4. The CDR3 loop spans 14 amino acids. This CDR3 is CASGGQGNTGELFF. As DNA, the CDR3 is TGTGCCAGCGGAGGACAGGGCAACACCGGGGAGCTGTTTTTT.

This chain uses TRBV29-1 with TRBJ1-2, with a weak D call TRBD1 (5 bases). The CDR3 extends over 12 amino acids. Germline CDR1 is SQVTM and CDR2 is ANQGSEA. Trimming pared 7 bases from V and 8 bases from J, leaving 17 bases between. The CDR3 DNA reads TGCAGCGCCAGGGTCACCCGGCGAGGCTACACCTTC. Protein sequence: CSARVTRRGYTF.

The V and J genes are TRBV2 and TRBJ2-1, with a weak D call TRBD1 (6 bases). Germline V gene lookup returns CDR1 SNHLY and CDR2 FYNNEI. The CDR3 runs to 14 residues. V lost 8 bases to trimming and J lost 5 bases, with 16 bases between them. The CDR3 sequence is CASRAAGANNEQFF. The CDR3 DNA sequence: TGTGCCAGCCGTGCGGCAGGGGCAAACAATGAGCAGTTCTTC.

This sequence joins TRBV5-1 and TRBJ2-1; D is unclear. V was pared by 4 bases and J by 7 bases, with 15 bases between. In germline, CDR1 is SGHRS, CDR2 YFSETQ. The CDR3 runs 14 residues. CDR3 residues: CASSPISSWNEQFF. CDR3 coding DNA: TGCGCCAGCAGCCCTATCTCTAGTTGGAATGAGCAGTTCTTC.

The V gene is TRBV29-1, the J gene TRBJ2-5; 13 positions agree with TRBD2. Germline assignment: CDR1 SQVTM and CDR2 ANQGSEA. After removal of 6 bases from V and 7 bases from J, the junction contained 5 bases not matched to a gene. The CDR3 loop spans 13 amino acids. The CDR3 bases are TGCAGCGTGTGGACTAGCGGGAGTGCGACCCAGTACTTC. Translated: CSVWTSGSATQYF.

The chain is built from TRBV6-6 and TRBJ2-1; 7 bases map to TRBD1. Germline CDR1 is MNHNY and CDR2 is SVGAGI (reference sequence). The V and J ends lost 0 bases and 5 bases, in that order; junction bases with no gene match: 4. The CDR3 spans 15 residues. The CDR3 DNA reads TGTGCCAGCAGTTACTCCCGACAGGGAGACAATGAGCAGTTCTTC. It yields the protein CASSYSRQGDNEQFF.